This T cell receptor (beta chain) stems from a study of T cell responses to AZD1222 COVID-19 vaccine. Across the whole study: Analysis merged second doses at about 4 or about 12 weeks.

Regarding this clone: Its target is unknown.

There are 16 residues in the CDR3. CDR1 is WSHSY, CDR2 SAAADI, per germline. V lost 6 bases and J 6 bases, leaving 21 bases between the germline ends. Whole-study results and caveats: White British ancestry dominated among donors, who included more females, and clonal diversity was possibly underestimated. No repertoire was sampled before or during the peak T cell response, only after it.

Profiling relied on immunoSEQ multiplex PCR, and the TCRdb table lists in-frame clones only, not all of them. The sample contains 110,000 or so clones, more than 75% of which appear only once. This sequence joins TRBV10-2 and TRBJ1-3, with D possibly matching TRBD1 (6 bases). Sequenced material: peripheral blood, taken on day 0 of AZD1222 vaccination. This clonotype was sampled from an adult in good health. The CDR3 DNA reads as TGCGCCAGCAGAAAGGGGACACAGGGTCTGGAAAACACCATATATTTT. It encodes CASRKGTQGLENTIYF.